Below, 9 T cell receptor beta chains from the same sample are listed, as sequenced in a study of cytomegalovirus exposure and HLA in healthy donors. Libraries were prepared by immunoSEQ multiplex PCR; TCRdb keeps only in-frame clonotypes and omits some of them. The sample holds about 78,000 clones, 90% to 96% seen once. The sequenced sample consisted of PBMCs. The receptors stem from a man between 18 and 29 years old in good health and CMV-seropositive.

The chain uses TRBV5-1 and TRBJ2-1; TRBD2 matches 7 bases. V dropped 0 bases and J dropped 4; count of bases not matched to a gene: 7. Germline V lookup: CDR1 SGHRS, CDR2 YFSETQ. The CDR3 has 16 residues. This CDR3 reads CASSLEAGDNYNEQFF. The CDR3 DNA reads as TGCGCCAGCAGCTTGGAGGCGGGAGATAATTACAATGAGCAGTTCTTC.

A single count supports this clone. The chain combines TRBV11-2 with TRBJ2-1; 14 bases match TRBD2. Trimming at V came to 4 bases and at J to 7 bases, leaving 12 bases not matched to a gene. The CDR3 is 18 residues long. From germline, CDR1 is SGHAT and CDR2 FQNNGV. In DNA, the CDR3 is TGTGCCAGCAGCTCTCCGGGACTAGCGGGAGCCTTTAGGAATGAGCAGTTCTTC. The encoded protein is CASSSPGLAGAFRNEQFF.

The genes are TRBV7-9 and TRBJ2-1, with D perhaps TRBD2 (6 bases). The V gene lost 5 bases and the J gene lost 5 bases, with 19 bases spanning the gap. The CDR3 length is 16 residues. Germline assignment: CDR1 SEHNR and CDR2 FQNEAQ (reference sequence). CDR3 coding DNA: TGTGCCAGCAGCCCGCCCCCGGGACTTCTACACAATGAGCAGTTCTTC. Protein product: CASSPPPGLLHNEQFF. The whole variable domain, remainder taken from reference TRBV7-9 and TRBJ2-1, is DTGVSQNPRHKITKRGQNVTFRCDPISEHNRLYWYRQTLGQGPEFLTYFQNEAQLEKSRLLSDRFSAERPKGSFSTLEIQRTEQGDSAMYLCASSPPPGLLHNEQFFGPGTRLTVL.

The CDR3 region is CASSVSRDTEAFF. The CDR3, as DNA: TGTGCCAGCAGCGTTAGCAGGGACACTGAAGCTTTCTTT. The V gene is TRBV9, the J gene TRBJ1-1, with D perhaps matching TRBD1 (5 bases). From germline, CDR1 is SGDLS and CDR2 YYNGEE. The CDR3 covers 13 residues. Trimming stripped 2 bases from V and 3 bases from J, with 8 bases between.

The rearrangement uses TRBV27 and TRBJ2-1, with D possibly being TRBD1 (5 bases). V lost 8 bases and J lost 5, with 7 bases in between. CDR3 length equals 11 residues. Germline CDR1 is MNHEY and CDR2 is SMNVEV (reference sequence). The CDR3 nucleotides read TGTGCCAGCGGCAGGGACAATGAGCAGTTCTTC. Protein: CASGRDNEQFF.

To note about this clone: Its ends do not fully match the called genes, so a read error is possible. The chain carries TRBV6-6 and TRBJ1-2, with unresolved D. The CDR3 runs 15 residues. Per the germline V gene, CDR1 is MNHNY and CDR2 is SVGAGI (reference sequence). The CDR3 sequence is CASSNSYKTNYGYTF. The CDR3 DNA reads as TGTGCCAGCAGTAACTCGTACAAGACTAACTATGGCTACACCTTC.

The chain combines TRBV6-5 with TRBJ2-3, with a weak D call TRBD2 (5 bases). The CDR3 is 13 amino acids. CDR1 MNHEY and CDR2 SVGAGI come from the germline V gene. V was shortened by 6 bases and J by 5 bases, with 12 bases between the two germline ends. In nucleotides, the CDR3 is TGTGCCAGCAGAGAATTGGAGGTAGATACGCAGTATTTT. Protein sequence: CASRELEVDTQYF.

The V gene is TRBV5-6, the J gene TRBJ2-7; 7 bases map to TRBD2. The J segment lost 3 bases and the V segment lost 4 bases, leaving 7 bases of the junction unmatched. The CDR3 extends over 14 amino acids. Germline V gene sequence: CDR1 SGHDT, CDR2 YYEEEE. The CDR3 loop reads CASSQTSAIYEQYF. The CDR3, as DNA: TGTGCCAGCAGCCAAACTAGCGCCATCTACGAGCAGTACTTC.

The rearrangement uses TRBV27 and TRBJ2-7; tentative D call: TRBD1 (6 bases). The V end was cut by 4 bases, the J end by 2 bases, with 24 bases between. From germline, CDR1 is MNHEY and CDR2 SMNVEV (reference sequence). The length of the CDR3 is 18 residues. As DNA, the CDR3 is TGTGCCAGCAGTTCTCCATCGAACCTGGGGGCCTTGGCCTACGAGCAGTACTTC. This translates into CASSSPSNLGALAYEQYF.